The following is a TCR beta chain sequence with its context. Antigen: not known. Trimming cost V 2 bases and J 8 bases; bases outside gene matches: 4. This CDR3 region has 13 residues. CDR1 KGHSH and CDR2 LQKENI come from the germline V gene. These data come from a study of cytomegalovirus exposure and HLA in healthy donors. Study-level points and caveats: In a later analysis, a genetic analysis reported fewer productive-TCR N-insertions in an Asian-associated ancestry cluster than the cohort average.

This PCR relied on a set of 60 Vbeta primers and 13 Jbeta primers. The data were produced by immunoSEQ multiplex PCR, yet TCRdb's version contains in-frame clones alone and is incomplete. There are under 80,000 clones in the sample; under 80% occur only once, and 5.4% lies in the top ten. The receptor was derived from a woman in her 30s in good health and CMV-seronegative. The rearrangement uses TRBV18 and TRBJ1-2, with 8 bases lining up with TRBD1. The specimen was PBMCs. Here the CDR3 reads CASSPAGGGGYTF. Written as DNA, the CDR3 is TGTGCCAGCTCACCAGCAGGGGGCGGAGGCTACACCTTC.